This passage covers 12 T cell receptor beta chains from one sample sequenced in a study of T cells after yellow fever vaccination. TCRdb recomputed calls from the 5' RACE reads with MiXCR, one row per CDR3 protein. The repertoire has hundreds of thousands of distinct CDR3 sequences, around a fifth of them found once; the top ten carry about 15%. The material was PBMCs, obtained 21 days after the first yellow fever vaccination. These receptors all come from a man between 18 and 29 years old who received the YFV17D yellow fever vaccine.

V is TRBV5-1 and J is TRBJ2-6; D uncertain. Trimming cost V 2 bases and J 0 bases, with 15 bases left between them. The CDR3 totals 18 residues. Germline V CDR1 and CDR2: SGHRS, YFSETQ. CDR3 coding DNA: TGCGCCAGCAGCTTTTCGGGCAGTCTTCGCTCTGGGGCCAACGTCCTGACTTTC. It is translated as CASSFSGSLRSGANVLTF.

The CDR3 nucleotides are TGTGCCAGCAGTTTAGCCGGGGCCGGGAATGAGCAGTTCTTC. Amino acids: CASSLAGAGNEQFF. V and J are TRBV12-3 or TRBV12-4 and TRBJ2-1; either TRBD1 or TRBD2 may supply D (5 bases each). Trimming took 0 bases from V and 7 from J, leaving 10 bases between them. The CDR3 runs to 14 residues.

This clonotype was seen more than once but under ten times. The chain uses TRBV4-3 and TRBJ2-1, with no clear D. The CDR3 is made up of 13 amino acids. Germline-derived CDR1 and CDR2 are LGHNA and YSLEER. Trimming left V 6 bases short and J 9 bases short, with 15 bases between. Written as DNA, the CDR3 is TGCGCCAGCAGAGAAGAAGAGGACGGTGAGCAGTTCTTC. This translates into CASREEEDGEQFF.

The chain combines TRBV7-9 with TRBJ2-1; 12 bases match TRBD2. The CDR3 length is 16 residues. V was pared by 1 base and J by 4 bases, with 2 bases of the junction left unmatched. Per the germline V gene, CDR1 is SEHNR and CDR2 is FQNEAQ (reference sequence). CDR3 loop: CASSLGLAGEYNEQFF. The DNA of the CDR3 is TGTGCCAGCAGCTTAGGACTAGCGGGGGAGTACAATGAGCAGTTCTTC.

The genes are TRBV5-1 and TRBJ2-3; tentative D call: TRBD1 (7 bases). The CDR3 runs to 15 residues. The germline V gene has CDR1 SGHRS and CDR2 YFSETQ. V was trimmed by 0 bases and J by 10 bases, leaving 18 bases between them. DNA of the CDR3: TGCGCCAGCAGCTTGGATGGGACAGCGGGTCGGTCGCAGTATTTT. Residues: CASSLDGTAGRSQYF.

This clonotype has a handful of counts. The chain uses TRBV7-9 and TRBJ1-6; 10 positions match TRBD1. J was trimmed by 7 bases and V by 1 base; bases with no gene match: 7. Germline V CDR1 and CDR2: SEHNR, FQNEAQ (reference sequence). This CDR3 is built from 17 residues. CDR3 sequence: CASSLGGGTGENSPLHF. CDR3 nucleotide sequence: TGTGCCAGCAGCTTAGGCGGGGGGACAGGGGAGAATTCACCCCTCCACTTT.

The rearrangement links TRBV2 to TRBJ2-3, with 10 bases identical to TRBD1. The CDR3 runs to 16 residues. Per germline, CDR1 SNHLY and CDR2 FYNNEI. Unmatched junction bases numbered 11, after V lost 6 bases and J lost 5 bases. For the CDR3, the DNA is TGTGCCAGCAGCCTACAACCGACAGGGGGCAAAGATACGCAGTATTTT. Its translation is CASSLQPTGGKDTQYF. The entire variable domain, with the rest obtained from reference TRBV2 and TRBJ2-3, is as follows: EPEVTQTPSHQVTQMGQEVILRCVPISNHLYFYWYRQILGQKVEFLVSFYNNEISEKSEIFDDQFSVERPDGSNFTLKIRSTKLEDSAMYFCASSLQPTGGKDTQYFGPGTRLTVL.

In its sample, this clonotype was seen a few times. The chain carries TRBV12-3 or TRBV12-4 and TRBJ1-4; no firm D call. This CDR3 contains 14 residues. V gave up 2 bases and J gave up 8 bases, with 12 bases separating them. The CDR3: CASSLMAGEEKLFF. DNA of the CDR3: TGTGCCAGCAGTTTAATGGCCGGGGAAGAAAAACTGTTTTTT.

This clonotype was detected only a few times. This chain connects TRBV20-1 to TRBJ1-1; perhaps TRBD1 as D (5 bases). Germline-derived CDR1 and CDR2 are DFQATT and SNEGSKA (reference sequence). V lost 3 bases, J lost 3 bases, and 14 bases lay in between. The CDR3 contains 14 residues. Here the CDR3 DNA reads TGCAGTGCTAGGCCCCCAGGACAACACACTGAAGCTTTCTTT. Amino acids: CSARPPGQHTEAFF.

The V and J genes are TRBV25-1 and TRBJ1-5; D not certain. Germline CDR1 is MGHDK and CDR2 is SYGVNS. Trimming stripped 2 bases from V and 4 bases from J, with 9 bases between. CDR3 length: 14 amino acids. The CDR3 sequence: CASSEEGRNQPQHF. For the CDR3, the DNA is TGTGCCAGCAGTGAAGAAGGGCGGAATCAGCCCCAGCATTTT. Complete variable domain (other parts from reference TRBV25-1 and TRBJ1-5): EADIYQTPRYLVIGTGKKITLECSQTMGHDKMYWYQQDPGMELHLIHYSYGVNSTEKGDLSSESTVSRIRTEHFPLTLESARPSHTSQYLCASSEEGRNQPQHFGDGTRLSIL.

The rearrangement links TRBV5-1 to TRBJ2-7; perhaps TRBD1 as D (6 bases). Per the germline V gene, CDR1 is SGHRS and CDR2 is YFSETQ. The CDR3 totals 17 residues. The ends were cut back, 4 bases at V and 3 bases at J, with 23 bases in the middle. The CDR3, as DNA: TGCGCCAGCAGCGCACATCGACAGGCTAGGACCCACTACGAGCAGTACTTC. Protein sequence: CASSAHRQARTHYEQYF.

The V and J genes are TRBV7-2 and TRBJ2-2; D not resolved. Trimming cost V 4 bases and J 7 bases, with 10 bases left between them. CDR3 length equals 13 residues. Germline CDR1 is SGHTA and CDR2 is FQGNSA. The CDR3 reads CASSSPPGGELFF. The CDR3 DNA reads as TGTGCCAGCAGCTCGCCCCCGGGCGGGGAGCTGTTTTTT.